These T cell receptor beta chains were read from a single sample in a study of T cell responses to AZD1222 COVID-19 vaccine. The table came from immunoSEQ multiplex PCR; TCRdb's copy has only in-frame clones and leaves some out. This sample has 250,000 or so clones, with more than 85% found just once. The sequencing used peripheral blood, collected on day 0 of AZD1222 vaccination. These receptors were taken from an adult in good health. The CDR3 runs from the conserved cysteine through the conserved F or W. The order of the fields is J gene, clone size, D gene, V gene, CDR3 DNA, CDR3 protein. A D gene is named only where the DNA matches it firmly. Expanded clones get a size class; other rows say once, few or many, or leave the size out.

>TRBJ2-3|NA|TRBD2|TRBV28
TGTGCCAGCAGTTCATTAAGCGGGGAGGCAGATACGCAGTATTTT
CASSSLSGEADTQYF
>TRBJ1-4|NA|NA|TRBV28
TGTGCCAGCAGTTTATTAGGGGGGAGTGAAAAACTGTTTTTT
CASSLLGGSEKLFF
>TRBJ2-1|NA|NA|TRBV18
TGTGCCAGCTCACCAGCGGCGGTCTCCTACAATGAGCAGTTCTTC
CASSPAAVSYNEQFF
>TRBJ1-1|once|NA|TRBV5-4
TGTGCCAGCAGCTTCCCGGGGCACGCGAACACTGAAGCTTTCTTT
CASSFPGHANTEAFF
>TRBJ1-4|NA|NA|TRBV12-3/TRBV12-4
TGTGCCAGCAGTTTTGGGGAGGGACGGAAACTGTTTTTT
CASSFGEGRKLFF
>TRBJ1-5|NA|NA|TRBV6-5
TGTGCCAGCAGTAACGGGGGGGTGGAGCAGCCCCAGCATTTT
CASSNGGVEQPQHF
>TRBJ1-6|NA|TRBD1|TRBV5-1
TGCGCCAGCAGCTTGGGCGGGACAGGGAATTCACCCCTCCACTTT
CASSLGGTGNSPLHF
>TRBJ1-1|NA|TRBD1|TRBV12-3/TRBV12-4
TGTGCCAGCAGTTCTGACAGGGGCACTGAAGCTTTCTTT
CASSSDRGTEAFF
>TRBJ2-1|NA|NA|TRBV11-2
TGTGCCAGCAGCCCCGGGGGACCTTACAATGAGCAGTTCTTC
CASSPGGPYNEQFF
>TRBJ2-5|NA|NA|TRBV6-5
TGTGCCAGCAAGCAGGGACCCTTTCAAGAGACCCAGTACTTC
CASKQGPFQETQYF
>TRBJ2-1|once|TRBD1|TRBV6-5
TGTGCCAGCAGAAGAACGCAGGGGGTCGCGTTCTTC
CASRRTQGVAFF
>TRBJ2-6|NA|NA|TRBV2
TGTGCCAGCAGTCCGGGACAACCCTTTATCGGGGCCAACGTCCTGACTTTC
CASSPGQPFIGANVLTF
>TRBJ1-2|NA|NA|TRBV19
TGTGCCAGCAGGGGCGATGGCTACACCTTC
CASRGDGYTF
>TRBJ1-2|once|NA|TRBV19
TGTGCCAGTAGTCCCACCGGGGAACCAAATGGCTACACCTTC
CASSPTGEPNGYTF
>TRBJ1-5|NA|TRBD1|TRBV2
TGTGCCAGCAGCCAGGGGGCGCGTGGCAATCAGCCCCAGCATTTT
CASSQGARGNQPQHF
>TRBJ2-7|NA|NA|TRBV2
TGTGCCAGCAGCAAACAGGACTCCTACGAGCAGTACTTC
CASSKQDSYEQYF
>TRBJ1-5|NA|NA|TRBV5-5
TGTACCAGCAGCCCGGCTCGCAATCAGCCCCAGCATTTT
CTSSPARNQPQHF
>TRBJ1-2|once|NA|TRBV12-3/TRBV12-4
TGTGCCAGCACCGGACAGTTACCCTATGGCTACACCTTC
CASTGQLPYGYTF
>TRBJ1-1|NA|NA|TRBV7-9
TGTGCCAGCAGCACCCAGCGGGGGGGGGAAGCTTTCTTT
CASSTQRGGEAFF
>TRBJ1-2|NA|NA|TRBV18
TGTGCCAGCTCACCTGGGGCTAACTATGGCTACACCTTC
CASSPGANYGYTF
>TRBJ1-6|NA|NA|TRBV28
TGTGCCAGCAGTTTCCTCATAGACCTGGGGGATTCACCCCTCCACTTT
CASSFLIDLGDSPLHF
>TRBJ2-1|NA|NA|TRBV7-3
TGTGCCAGCAGCCCTAGACGGACGGGTCCTTACAATGAGCAGTTCTTC
CASSPRRTGPYNEQFF
>TRBJ2-1|NA|NA|TRBV9
TGTGCCAGCAGCGTACAGGTGAGCTCCTACAATGAGCAGTTCTTC
CASSVQVSSYNEQFF